One and the same sample provided the 19 T cell receptor beta chains below, sequenced in a study of T cells in women clearing cervical HPV infection. The data were produced by immunoSEQ multiplex PCR, yet TCRdb's version contains in-frame clones alone and is incomplete. Reported are tens of thousands of clones; the ten largest clones contain around 1.6%. The sequenced sample was blood buffy coat. The receptors shown here come from a woman aged 18 to 75 with a cervical HPV16 infection that either progressed to CIN3+ or cleared (not recorded which).

For this clone: The sequenced fragment ends 3 residues before the CDR3 boundary, so the rest is inferred from the germline J gene. V gene TRBV10-3 combines with J gene TRBJ2-3; 9 bases fit TRBD1. The V gene's germline CDR1 is ENHRY and CDR2 SYGVKD. The CDR3 spans 14 residues. The CDR3 DNA, read in part, is TGTGCCATCAGTGGGACAGGGGTCGTAGAGACG. This codes for CAISGTGVVET. The full CDR3 sequence reads CAISGTGVVETQYF.

CDR3 residues: CASSPQTGGYYGQYF. CDR3 DNA (partial): TGTGCCAGCTCACCCCAGACAGGGGGCTACTATGGT. The V call is TRBV18, the J call TRBJ2-4, with 10 bases lining up with TRBD1. The read terminates 3 residues ahead of where the CDR3 ends, so the germline J gene completes it. Germline loops: CDR1 KGHSH, CDR2 LQKENI. The CDR3 loop spans 15 amino acids.

Of note for this clone: The read finishes 3 residues shy of the CDR3 end, and the germline J gene is used to complete it. The J gene is TRBJ2-2, the V gene TRBV2, with D uncertain. V was cut by 8 bases and J by 6 bases, with 16 bases left in between. This CDR3 comprises 14 residues. CDR1 and CDR2 from the germline V gene are SNHLY and FYNNEI. CDR3 in amino acids: CASLVRLGSGELFF. The part of the CDR3 DNA that was read is TGTGCCAGCTTAGTGAGGTTAGGGTCCGGGGAG.

Concerning this clone itself: The CDR3 end falls 3 residues outside the read, so it is completed with the germline J gene. The rearrangement links TRBV20-1 to TRBJ2-7; 11 bases line up with TRBD2. Germline loops: CDR1 DFQATT, CDR2 SNEGSKA (reference sequence). This CDR3 region has 17 residues. The V and J ends lost 0 bases and 2 bases, in that order; junction bases with no gene match: 9. The CDR3 loop reads CSARDGLAGSLTYEQYF. The DNA read from the CDR3 is TGCAGTGCTAGAGATGGACTAGCGGGCTCCCTCACCTACGAG.

Comment on this clone: The read terminates 3 residues ahead of where the CDR3 ends, so the germline J gene completes it. The chain has TRBV18 and TRBJ1-1, with D possibly being TRBD1 (5 bases). This CDR3 contains 14 residues. Germline lookup yields CDR1 KGHSH and CDR2 LQKENI. Deletions cut 1 base from V and 5 bases from J, with 11 bases between. Here the CDR3 reads CASSPLWGGTEAFF. Incomplete CDR3 DNA: TGTGCCAGCTCACCACTATGGGGGGGAACTGAA.

The sequenced CDR3 bases are TGCAGTGCTAGAGACTTGCGGGAGGCCTCCTACGAG. Translating gives CSARDLREASYE. The entire CDR3 protein reads CSARDLREASYEQYF. V usage is TRBV20-1 and J usage is TRBJ2-7, with 8 bases fitting TRBD2. The read halts 3 residues ahead of the CDR3 end, with the missing end drawn from the germline J gene. CDR1 DFQATT and CDR2 SNEGSKA come from the germline V gene (reference sequence). The CDR3 has 15 residues. Trimming cost V 0 bases and J 0 bases; bases outside gene matches: 4.

With regard to this clone: The sequence runs out 3 residues before the end of the CDR3; the remainder is reconstructed from the germline J gene. V usage is TRBV18 and J usage is TRBJ2-5; 13 nucleotides match TRBD2. Looked up from germline, CDR1 is KGHSH and CDR2 is LQKENI. V gave up 6 bases and J gave up 7 bases; unmatched junction bases: 8. This CDR3 has 15 amino acids. Incomplete CDR3 DNA: TGTGCCAGCTCCTCGGAGACTAGCGGGAGGTTGACC. This codes for CASSSETSGRLT. Given in full, the CDR3 is CASSSETSGRLTQYF.

A note on this clone: The sequenced fragment ends 3 residues before the CDR3 boundary, so the rest is inferred from the germline J gene. V and J are TRBV5-1 and TRBJ2-7; TRBD2 agrees at 11 bases. There are 18 residues in the CDR3. V lost 2 bases and J lost 2; bases outside the gene matches: 12. CDR1 is SGHRS, CDR2 YFSETQ, per germline. This chain's CDR3 is CASSFASGRLGITYEQYF. The DNA read from the CDR3 is TGCGCCAGCAGCTTCGCTAGCGGGAGGTTAGGCATTACCTACGAG.

A note on this clone: The read ends 3 residues shy of where the CDR3 ends; the end is completed using the germline J gene. The gene calls are TRBV7-2 and TRBJ2-5; TRBD2 aligns across 10 bases. Trimming removed 4 bases from V and 2 bases from J; junction bases left unmatched: 4. CDR3 length: 15 residues. Germline assignment: CDR1 SGHTA and CDR2 FQGNSA. Partial CDR3 DNA: TGTGCCAGCAGCTGGGGACTAGCGCCGCAAGAGACC. Amino acid sequence: CASSWGLAPQET. The whole CDR3 reads CASSWGLAPQETQYF.

Worth noting for this clone: With the read ending 3 residues before the CDR3 end, the germline J gene is used to fill in that end. This chain uses TRBV30 with TRBJ2-4; 9 nucleotides line up with TRBD1. Germline CDR1 GTSNPN, CDR2 SVGIG (reference sequence). The CDR3 is made up of 15 amino acids. The CDR3 is CAWTRDRASNYGQYF. The DNA read from the CDR3 is TGTGCCTGGACCAGGGACAGGGCGTCTAACTATGGT.

Concerning this clone: The read terminates 3 residues before the CDR3 end, so the remaining end is supplied by the germline J gene. The chain combines TRBV28 with TRBJ1-1; maybe TRBD1 (6 bases). The germline V gene has CDR1 MDHEN and CDR2 SYDVKM. This CDR3 spans 16 amino acids. V lost 3 bases and J 0 bases, leaving 14 bases between the germline ends. The CDR3 sequence: CASSFDPGGLNTEAFF. CDR3 bases read: TGTGCCAGCAGTTTTGATCCGGGGGGCTTGAACACTGAA.

As to this clone: The read ends 3 residues shy of where the CDR3 ends; the end is completed using the germline J gene. The chain is built from TRBV6-2 or TRBV6-3 and TRBJ1-1, with a weak D call TRBD1 (6 bases). Deletions cut 10 bases from V and 5 bases from J, with 23 bases between. CDR1 is MNHEY and CDR2 is SVGEGT in the germline V gene. CDR3 size: 15 residues. The DNA read from the CDR3 is TGTGCCATCTCGCAAAGGGGGAGGGGAAGAACTGAA. This sequence encodes CAISQRGRGRTE. The whole CDR3 sequence reads CAISQRGRGRTEAFF.

A word on this clone: The read ends 3 residues before the CDR3 terminus; that terminus is restored from the germline J gene. This sequence joins TRBV2 and TRBJ1-1; TRBD1 is a possible D gene (6 bases). Germline V CDR1 and CDR2: SNHLY, FYNNEI. Trimming removed 3 bases from V and 6 bases from J, with 14 bases in between. This CDR3 comprises 14 residues. CDR3 DNA (partial): TGTGCCAGCAGTGAGCGGCAGGGGATGGCTGAA. Amino acid sequence: CASSERQGMAE. The full CDR3 sequence reads CASSERQGMAEAFF.

Concerning this clone: The read ends 3 residues early relative to the CDR3; the germline J gene fills the gap. The chain employs TRBV24-1 and TRBJ2-3; 7 nucleotides line up with TRBD1. The germline V gene has CDR1 KGHDR and CDR2 SFDVKD. J was trimmed by 0 bases and V by 2 bases; bases with no gene match: 1. This CDR3 contains 15 residues. CDR3 sequence reads: CATSDWTGSTDTQYF. CDR3 bases read: TGTGCCACCAGTGATTGGACAGGTAGCACAGATACG.

Points on this clone: One end of the junction does not line up with germline, which may come from a read error. The CDR3 end lies 3 residues beyond the end of the read and is filled in from the germline J gene. Other DNA sequences in the sample encode the same CDR3. The chain is built from TRBV7-7 and TRBJ1-3; 7 bases match TRBD1. Germline lookup yields CDR1 SSHAT and CDR2 FNYEAQ (reference sequence). The CDR3 spans 16 residues. CDR3 sequence: CASSLGQGGDGNTIYF. The sequenced part of the CDR3 DNA is TGTGCCAGCAGCTTAGGACAGGGTGGGGATGGAAACACT.

Comments on this clone: The read ends 3 residues before the CDR3 terminus; that terminus is restored from the germline J gene. V gene TRBV2 combines with J gene TRBJ2-1; possibly TRBD2 for D (5 bases). V was trimmed by 7 bases and J by 4 bases, leaving 11 bases between them. The germline CDR1 and CDR2 sequences are SNHLY and FYNNEI. The length of the CDR3 is 13 residues. The CDR3 reads CASNLGVYNEQFF. The part of the CDR3 DNA that was read is TGTGCCAGCAACCTCGGGGTGTACAATGAG. Full variable domain (outside the CDR3, taken from reference TRBV2 and TRBJ2-1): EPEVTQTPSHQVTQMGQEVILRCVPISNHLYFYWYRQILGQKVEFLVSFYNNEISEKSEIFDDQFSVERPDGSNFTLKIRSTKLEDSAMYFCASNLGVYNEQFFGPGTRLTVL.

Worth noting for this clone: The read stops 3 residues short of the end of the CDR3; the missing end is completed from the germline J gene. V and J are TRBV6-2 or TRBV6-3 and TRBJ2-3; perhaps TRBD2 as D (7 bases). Germline-derived CDR1 and CDR2 are MNHEY and SVGEGT. There are 15 residues in the CDR3. The V end was cut by 6 bases, the J end by 1 base, with 14 bases between. CDR3 residues: CASRIRGAGTDTQYF. CDR3 DNA, as far as it was read: TGTGCCAGCAGAATCCGGGGGGCCGGCACAGATACG.

Details on this clone: The missing CDR3 end, 3 residues past where the read stops, is filled in from the germline J gene. The rearrangement joins TRBV7-8 to TRBJ1-5; D possibly corresponds to TRBD1 (5 bases). The CDR3 extends over 17 amino acids. Looked up from germline, CDR1 is SGHVS and CDR2 is FQNEAQ. Between the trimmed V and J ends, which lost 0 bases and 4 bases, there was a span of 16 bases. CDR3 bases read: TGTGCCAGCAGCTTAGCGCTTTTGACAGCGAATAATCAGCCC. Translated: CASSLALLTANNQP. The whole CDR3 sequence reads CASSLALLTANNQPQHF.

To note about this clone: The read ends 3 residues shy of where the CDR3 ends; the end is completed using the germline J gene. The V call is TRBV5-5, the J call TRBJ2-7; 7 nucleotides match TRBD1. The ends lost 6 bases at V and 3 bases at J; junction bases unmatched: 9. This CDR3 is 14 amino acids long. Germline V gene data show CDR1 as SGHKS and CDR2 as YYEKEE (reference sequence). CDR3 bases read: TGTGCCAGCAACCCCGGGACAGTGATCTACGAG. Protein: CASNPGTVIYE. The whole CDR3 sequence reads CASNPGTVIYEQYF.